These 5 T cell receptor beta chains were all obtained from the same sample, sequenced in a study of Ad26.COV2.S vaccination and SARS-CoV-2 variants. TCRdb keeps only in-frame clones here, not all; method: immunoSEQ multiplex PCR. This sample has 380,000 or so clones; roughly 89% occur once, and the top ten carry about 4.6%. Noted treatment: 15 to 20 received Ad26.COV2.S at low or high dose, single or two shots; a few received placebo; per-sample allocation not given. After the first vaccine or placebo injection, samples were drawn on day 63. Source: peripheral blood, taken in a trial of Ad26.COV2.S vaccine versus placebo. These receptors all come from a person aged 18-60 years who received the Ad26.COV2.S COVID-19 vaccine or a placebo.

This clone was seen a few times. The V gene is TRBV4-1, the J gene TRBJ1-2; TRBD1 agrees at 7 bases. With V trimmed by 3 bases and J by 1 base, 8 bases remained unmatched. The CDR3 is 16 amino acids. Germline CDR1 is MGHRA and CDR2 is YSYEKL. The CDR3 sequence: CASSQISTGFNYGYTF. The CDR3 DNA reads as TGCGCCAGCAGCCAGATCTCGACAGGGTTTAACTATGGCTACACCTTC.

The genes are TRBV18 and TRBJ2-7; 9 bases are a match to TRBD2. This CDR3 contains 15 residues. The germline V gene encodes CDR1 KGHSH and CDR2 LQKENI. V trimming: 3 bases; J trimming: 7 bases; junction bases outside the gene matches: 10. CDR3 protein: CASSPPTPAGGEQYF. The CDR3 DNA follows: TGTGCCAGCTCACCGCCCACCCCAGCGGGAGGTGAGCAGTACTTC.

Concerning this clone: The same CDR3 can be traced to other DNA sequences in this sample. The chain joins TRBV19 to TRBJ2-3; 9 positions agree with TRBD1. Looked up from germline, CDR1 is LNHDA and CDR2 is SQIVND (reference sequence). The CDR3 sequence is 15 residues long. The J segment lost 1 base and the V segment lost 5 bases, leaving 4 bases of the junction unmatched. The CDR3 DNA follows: TGTGCCAGTAGTTTACGGACAGGGGGCACAGATACGCAGTATTTT. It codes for CASSLRTGGTDTQYF.

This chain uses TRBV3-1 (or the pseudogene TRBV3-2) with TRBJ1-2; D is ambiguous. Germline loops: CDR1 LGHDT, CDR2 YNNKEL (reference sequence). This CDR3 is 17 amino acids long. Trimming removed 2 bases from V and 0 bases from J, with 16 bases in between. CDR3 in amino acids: CASSQRLARHSNYGYTF. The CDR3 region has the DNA TGTGCCAGCAGCCAAAGGCTGGCAAGACACTCTAACTATGGCTACACCTTC.

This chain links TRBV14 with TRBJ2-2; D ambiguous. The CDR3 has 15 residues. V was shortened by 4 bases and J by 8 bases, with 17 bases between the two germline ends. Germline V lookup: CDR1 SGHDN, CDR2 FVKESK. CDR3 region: CASSLFHRNEGELFF. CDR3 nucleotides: TGTGCCAGCAGCCTCTTCCACCGCAATGAGGGGGAGCTGTTTTTT.